These T cell receptor beta chains were read from a single sample in a study of T cell changes during pregnancy in multiple sclerosis. The assay was immunoSEQ multiplex PCR, and TCRdb's table has in-frame clones only and misses some. The sample holds some 110,000 clones, about 89% seen once. The specimen was peripheral blood, collected before pregnancy. Receptors originate from a female donor with multiple sclerosis, enrolled in a pregnancy study. Each CDR3 is given with its conserved first and last residue. A D gene is named only where the DNA matches it firmly. Not every row has a clone size; where given, it reads once, few, many or a size class.

size | J | V | D | length | DNA | CDR3
once | TRBJ2-5 | TRBV6-1 | - | 15 | TGTGCCAGCAGTACTTCCGTCGGAGGTCAAGAGACCCAGTACTTC | CASSTSVGGQETQYF
- | TRBJ1-2 | TRBV21-1 | - | 13 | TGTGCCACCAAGGCACAGGGGGCTTATGGCTACACCTTC | CATKAQGAYGYTF
- | TRBJ2-3 | TRBV5-4 | - | 13 | TGTGCCAGCAGCTTGGAGCTAGCGGATACGCAGTATTTT | CASSLELADTQYF
- | TRBJ1-2 | TRBV28 | - | 15 | TGTGCCAGCAGTTCCCCGGCAGGAATAAACTATGGCTACACCTTC | CASSSPAGINYGYTF
- | TRBJ2-2 | TRBV5-4 | TRBD2 | 16 | TGTGCCAGCAGCTTGCGAGCGGGGGGGCCCACCGGGGAGCTGTTTTTT | CASSLRAGGPTGELFF
- | TRBJ1-5 | TRBV14 | - | 16 | TGTGCCAGCAGCCACGGACTCGCCGGGGAGGATCAGCCCCAGCATTTT | CASSHGLAGEDQPQHF
- | TRBJ1-1 | TRBV6-1 | - | 11 | TGTGCCGGCAGTGAAACAGTAGGTGCTTTCTTT | CAGSETVGAFF
- | TRBJ1-1 | TRBV19 | - | 13 | TGTGCCAGTAGTATTAGAGGGAACACTGAAGCTTTCTTT | CASSIRGNTEAFF
- | TRBJ2-3 | TRBV5-1 | TRBD2 | 17 | TGCGCCAGCACGGAGACTAGCGGGGGTCGTTACACAGATACGCAGTATTTT | CASTETSGGRYTDTQYF
- | TRBJ2-3 | TRBV7-2 | TRBD2 | 16 | TGTGCCAGCAGCTCGCGACTAGCGGGATTCACAGATACGCAGTATTTT | CASSSRLAGFTDTQYF
- | TRBJ2-1 | TRBV5-1 | TRBD2 | 16 | TGCGCCAGCAGCTTGGTGGGGAGCGGGAGAATCAATGAGCAGTTCTTC | CASSLVGSGRINEQFF
- | TRBJ2-6 | TRBV6-1 | TRBD1 | 15 | TGTGCCAGCAGTGGACAGGGACCTGGGGCCAACGTCCTGACTTTC | CASSGQGPGANVLTF
- | TRBJ2-1 | TRBV28 | TRBD2 | 13 | TGTGCCAGCTCAACCCACCTAGCGGGTGAGCAGTTCTTC | CASSTHLAGEQFF
- | TRBJ2-7 | TRBV11-3 | TRBD2 | 17 | TGTGCCAGCAGCTTAATGATGGGACTAGCGGGGGGATACGAGCAGTACTTC | CASSLMMGLAGGYEQYF
- | TRBJ2-7 | TRBV28 | TRBD1 | 18 | TGTGCCAGCAGTTTAAGGGGGTGGGGACAGGGAGGATCGTACGAGCAGTACTTC | CASSLRGWGQGGSYEQYF
- | TRBJ2-3 | TRBV7-2 | TRBD2 | 15 | TGTGCCAGCAGATTAAGCGGGGGAAACACAGATACGCAGTATTTT | CASRLSGGNTDTQYF
- | TRBJ2-5 | TRBV19 | TRBD1 | 15 | TGTGCCAGTACAAGAGGACAGGTCGGACAAGAGACCCAGTACTTC | CASTRGQVGQETQYF
- | TRBJ2-1 | TRBV5-5 | TRBD1 | 13 | TGTGCCAGCAGCTTGTTAATCGAGGGGGCGATACTCTTC | CASSLLIEGAILF
- | TRBJ2-1 | TRBV29-1 | TRBD1 | 13 | TGCAGCGTCGGGACAGGGTCCCTAAATGAGCAGTTCTTC | CSVGTGSLNEQFF
once | TRBJ1-3 | TRBV11-2 | - | 15 | TGTGCCAGCAGCTTAGATCTAATCTCTGGAAACACCATATATTTT | CASSLDLISGNTIYF
- | TRBJ2-1 | TRBV6-5 | - | 12 | TGTGCCAGCCGTCGTTCTTACAATGAGCAGTTCTTC | CASRRSYNEQFF
- | TRBJ1-4 | TRBV19 | - | 15 | TGTGCCAGTAGAAACACCAGGGTCCTTAATGAAAAACTGTTTTTT | CASRNTRVLNEKLFF
- | TRBJ2-7 | TRBV4-1 | TRBD1 | 12 | TGCGCCAGCAGCCAAGTACAGGGGCTGCAGTACTTC | CASSQVQGLQYF
- | TRBJ2-5 | TRBV2 | TRBD1 | 17 | TGTGCCAGCACCGGACAGGGGGTACTAGGGAGGGAAGAGACCCAGTACTTC | CASTGQGVLGREETQYF
- | TRBJ2-1 | TRBV7-3 | TRBD1 | 20 | TGTGCCAGCAACCCCAGTTCGGAGGATGGGGGGACAGGGTTCTACAATGAGCAGTTCTTC | CASNPSSEDGGTGFYNEQFF
- | TRBJ2-1 | TRBV5-1 | TRBD1 | 15 | TGCGCCAGCAGCTTGGGGGGACAGGGGTACAATGAGCAGTTCTTC | CASSLGGQGYNEQFF
- | TRBJ1-5 | TRBV5-8 | TRBD1 | 15 | TGTGCCAGCAGCTTCCCCGACAGGGTAGATCAGCCCCAGCATTTT | CASSFPDRVDQPQHF
- | TRBJ1-2 | TRBV27 | - | 16 | TGTGCCAGCAGTTCGACAGCTGCTACACTTAACTATGGCTACACCTTC | CASSSTAATLNYGYTF
- | TRBJ2-2 | TRBV9 | TRBD2 | 17 | TGTGCCAGCAGCGTAGCGTGGGCGGGGGGGCGAACCGGGGAGCTGTTTTTT | CASSVAWAGGRTGELFF
few | TRBJ1-1 | TRBV30 | - | 12 | TGTGCCTGGGTTACAGGGAACACTGAAGCTTTCTTT | CAWVTGNTEAFF
- | TRBJ1-6 | TRBV7-8 | TRBD1 | 15 | TGTGCCAGCAGCTTACGGGGACAGGGATTCTCACCCCTCCACTTT | CASSLRGQGFSPLHF
- | TRBJ2-7 | TRBV5-1 | - | 15 | TGCGCCAGCAGCTTCATAGCCCCAAGCTCCTACGAGCAGTACTTC | CASSFIAPSSYEQYF
- | TRBJ1-4 | TRBV12-5 | - | 14 | TGTGCTAGTGGAAGACAGCCGCTGAATGAAAAACTGTTTTTT | CASGRQPLNEKLFF
- | TRBJ2-2 | TRBV5-1 | - | 13 | TGCGCCAGCGGGGGCGGGAACACCGGGGAGCTGTTTTTT | CASGGGNTGELFF
- | TRBJ2-2 | TRBV28 | TRBD1 | 15 | TGTGCCAGCAGTCTCTACAGGGGGCAGACCGGGGAGCTGTTTTTT | CASSLYRGQTGELFF
- | TRBJ2-1 | TRBV19 | TRBD2 | 13 | TGTGCCAGTGGGCTAGCGGGGGGATATGAGCAGTTCTTC | CASGLAGGYEQFF
- | TRBJ2-5 | TRBV5-4 | - | 13 | TGTGCCAGCAGCTTGGCTAGCCCTGAGACCCAGTACTTC | CASSLASPETQYF
- | TRBJ1-1 | TRBV5-4 | - | 15 | TGTGCCAGCACCGCCCGGGGGGGTCTTGAGGCTGAAGCTTTCTTT | CASTARGGLEAEAFF
once | TRBJ2-3 | TRBV5-6 | TRBD2 | 16 | TGTGCCAGCAGCTTGGAAAGCGGGGGACCGACAGATACGCAGTATTTT | CASSLESGGPTDTQYF
- | TRBJ2-1 | TRBV19 | - | 14 | TGTGCCAGTAGTATAGCCCGAGCCACCGGTGAGCAGTTCTTC | CASSIARATGEQFF
- | TRBJ2-1 | TRBV5-5 | TRBD2 | 18 | TGTGCCAGCAGCTTGGCAGGACCAGGGACTAGCGGAGGACTACAGCAGTTCTTC | CASSLAGPGTSGGLQQFF
once | TRBJ2-3 | TRBV5-4 | - | 14 | TGTGCCAGCAGCTTGGATGTAGCTCCAGATACGCAGTATTTT | CASSLDVAPDTQYF
- | TRBJ1-2 | TRBV5-1 | - | 18 | TGCGCCAGCAGCTTGGCCAAGGCACAGACCCCAGCTAACTATGGCTACACCTTC | CASSLAKAQTPANYGYTF
- | TRBJ2-3 | TRBV4-2 | TRBD2 | 20 | TGTGCCAGCAGCCAAGATCGGGCAGCGGGAGCGACTTACTTCACAGATACGCAGTATTTT | CASSQDRAAGATYFTDTQYF
once | TRBJ2-7 | TRBV6-5 | TRBD1 | 14 | TGTGCCAGCAGTTTGGGACAGGGGCCCTACGAGCAGTACTTC | CASSLGQGPYEQYF
- | TRBJ2-1 | TRBV7-2 | - | 13 | TGTGCCAGCAGCTTAGCGGGAGGGGGTGAGCAGTTCTTC | CASSLAGGGEQFF
- | TRBJ2-5 | TRBV27 | - | 15 | TGTGCCAGCAGTTTGCTAGACAGGTACCAAGAGACCCAGTACTTC | CASSLLDRYQETQYF
- | TRBJ2-2 | TRBV25-1 | - | 14 | TGTGCCAGCAGTGGGGCAGGCCGTCCCGGGGAGCTGTTTTTT | CASSGAGRPGELFF
- | TRBJ1-6 | TRBV19 | - | 19 | TGTGCCAGTAGTCATCCGACCCCCCGTACAGGCCGTCGGAATTCACCCCTCCACTTT | CASSHPTPRTGRRNSPLHF
- | TRBJ1-4 | TRBV5-4 | - | 15 | TGTGCCAGCAGCCAAGATCGCGGGGTAGACGAAAAACTGTTTTTT | CASSQDRGVDEKLFF
- | TRBJ2-4 | TRBV4-1 | TRBD1 | 17 | TGCGCCAGCAGCCAGCCCGGGACAGCTCTGGCCAAAAACATTCAGTACTTC | CASSQPGTALAKNIQYF
- | TRBJ2-6 | TRBV25-1 | - | 16 | TGTGCCAGCAGTGAAGGGCTATTCCCTGGGGCCAACGTCCTGACTTTC | CASSEGLFPGANVLTF
- | TRBJ1-3 | TRBV7-2 | - | 14 | TGTGCCAGCAGCTTAGACTCCTCTGGAAACACCATATATTTT | CASSLDSSGNTIYF
- | TRBJ2-3 | TRBV11-3 | TRBD1 | 16 | TGTGCCAGCAGCCCACGGGACAGGGGATCCACAGATACGCAGTATTTT | CASSPRDRGSTDTQYF
- | TRBJ2-7 | TRBV28 | TRBD2 | 15 | TGTGCCAGCAGCCCGACTAGCGGGGGTTCCTACGAGCAGTACTTC | CASSPTSGGSYEQYF
- | TRBJ2-5 | TRBV19 | TRBD2 | 15 | TGTGCCAGTAGTATATTGGGGGAGGGCCGGGAGACCCAGTACTTC | CASSILGEGRETQYF
- | TRBJ1-3 | TRBV2 | TRBD1 | 16 | TGTGCCAGCAGTGTTGAGAGGGGGCCCGCTGGAAACACCATATATTTT | CASSVERGPAGNTIYF
- | TRBJ2-3 | TRBV21-1 | - | 18 | TGTGCCAGCAGCAAAGCTAGGGGACTAGCCGAGATCACAGATACGCAGTATTTT | CASSKARGLAEITDTQYF
- | TRBJ1-2 | TRBV19 | TRBD1 | 16 | TGTGCCAGTAGTACACAGGACAGGTTGGGCAACTATGGCTACACCTTC | CASSTQDRLGNYGYTF
- | TRBJ1-5 | TRBV7-3 | - | 15 | TGTGCCAGCAGCTTAAATGGGGGGTTTAATCAGCCCCAGCATTTT | CASSLNGGFNQPQHF